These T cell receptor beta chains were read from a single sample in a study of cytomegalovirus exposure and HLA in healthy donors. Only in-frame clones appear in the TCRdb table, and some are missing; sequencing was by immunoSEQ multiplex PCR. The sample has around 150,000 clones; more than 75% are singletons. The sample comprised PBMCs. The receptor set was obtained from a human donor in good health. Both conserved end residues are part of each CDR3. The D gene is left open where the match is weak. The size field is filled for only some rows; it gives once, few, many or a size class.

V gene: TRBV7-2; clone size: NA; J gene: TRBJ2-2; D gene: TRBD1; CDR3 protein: CASSLDSWTGRGELFF; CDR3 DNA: TGTGCCAGCAGCTTAGATTCGTGGACAGGCCGCGGGGAGCTGTTTTTT
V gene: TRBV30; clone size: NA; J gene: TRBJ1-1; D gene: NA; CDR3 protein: CAWADSRNTEAFF; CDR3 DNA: TGTGCCTGGGCAGACAGTCGGAACACTGAAGCTTTCTTT
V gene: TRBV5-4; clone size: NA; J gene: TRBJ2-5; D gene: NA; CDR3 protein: CASSPEKYQETQYF; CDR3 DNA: TGTGCCAGCAGCCCGGAGAAGTACCAAGAGACCCAGTACTTC
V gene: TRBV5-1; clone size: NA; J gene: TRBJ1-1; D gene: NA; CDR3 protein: CASSSHGGGLNTEAFF; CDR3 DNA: TGCGCCAGCAGCTCTCACGGCGGGGGGTTGAACACTGAAGCTTTCTTT
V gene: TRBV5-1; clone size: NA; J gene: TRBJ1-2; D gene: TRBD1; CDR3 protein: CASSLEARGVDGYTF; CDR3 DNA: TGCGCCAGCAGCTTGGAGGCCAGGGGGGTCGATGGCTACACCTTC
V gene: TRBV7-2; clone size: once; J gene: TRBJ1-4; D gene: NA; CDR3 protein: CASSLKEGPGEKLFF; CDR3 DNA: TGTGCCAGCAGCTTAAAAGAGGGTCCTGGTGAAAAACTGTTTTTT
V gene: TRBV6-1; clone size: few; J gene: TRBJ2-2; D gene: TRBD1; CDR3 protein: CASSEQGVFTGELFF; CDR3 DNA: TGTGCCAGCAGTGAACAGGGGGTTTTCACCGGGGAGCTGTTTTTT
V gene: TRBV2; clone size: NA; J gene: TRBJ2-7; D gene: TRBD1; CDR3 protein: CASRRTPGQGYYEQYF; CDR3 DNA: TGTGCCAGCAGACGCACCCCGGGACAGGGGTACTACGAGCAGTACTTC
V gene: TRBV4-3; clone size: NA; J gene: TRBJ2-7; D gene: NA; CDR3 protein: CASSRGGGGAYEQYF; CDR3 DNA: TGCGCCAGCAGCAGGGGGGGTGGGGGGGCCTACGAGCAGTACTTC
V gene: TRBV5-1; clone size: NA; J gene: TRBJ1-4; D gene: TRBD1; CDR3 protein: CASSTGTGLEKLFF; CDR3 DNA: TGCGCCAGCAGCACCGGGACAGGGCTCGAAAAACTGTTTTTT
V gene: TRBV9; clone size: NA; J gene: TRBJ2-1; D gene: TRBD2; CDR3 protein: CASSVLAGDVNEQFF; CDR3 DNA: TGTGCCAGCAGCGTACTAGCGGGAGATGTCAATGAGCAGTTCTTC
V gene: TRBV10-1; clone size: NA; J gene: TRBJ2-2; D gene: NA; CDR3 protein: CASSVQDIDTGELFF; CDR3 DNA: TGCGCCAGCAGCGTACAGGATATCGACACCGGGGAGCTGTTTTTT
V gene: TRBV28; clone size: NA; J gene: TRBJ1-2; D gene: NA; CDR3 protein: CALGGQGYGYTF; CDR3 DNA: TGTGCCCTTGGAGGGCAGGGCTATGGCTACACCTTC
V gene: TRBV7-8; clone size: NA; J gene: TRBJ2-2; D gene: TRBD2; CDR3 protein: CASSFSGSRGGELFF; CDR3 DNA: TGTGCCAGCAGCTTTAGCGGGAGTAGGGGCGGGGAGCTGTTTTTT
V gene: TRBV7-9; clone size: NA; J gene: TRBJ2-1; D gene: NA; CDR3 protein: CASSQFGGGPSSSYNEQFF; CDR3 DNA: TGTGCCAGCAGCCAATTCGGCGGGGGCCCCTCTAGCTCCTACAATGAGCAGTTCTTC
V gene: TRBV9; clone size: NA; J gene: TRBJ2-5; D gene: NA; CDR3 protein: CASSVGRSQETQYF; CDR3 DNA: TGTGCCAGCAGCGTAGGCAGGTCGCAAGAGACCCAGTACTTC
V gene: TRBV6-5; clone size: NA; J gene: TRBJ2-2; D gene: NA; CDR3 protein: CASRSGTSNTGELFF; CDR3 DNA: TGTGCCAGCAGGTCCGGGACTTCCAACACCGGGGAGCTGTTTTTT
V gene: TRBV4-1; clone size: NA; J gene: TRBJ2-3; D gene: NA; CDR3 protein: CASSQSFWGGARPDTQYF; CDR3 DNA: TGCGCCAGCAGCCAATCCTTCTGGGGGGGGGCGCGACCAGATACGCAGTATTTT
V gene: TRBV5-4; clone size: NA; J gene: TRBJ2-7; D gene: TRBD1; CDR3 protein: CASSLVGQGSYEQYF; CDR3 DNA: TGTGCCAGCAGCTTGGTTGGACAGGGAAGCTACGAGCAGTACTTC
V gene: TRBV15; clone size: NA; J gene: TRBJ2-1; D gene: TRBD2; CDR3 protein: CATSGRIAGLTYNEQFF; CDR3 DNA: TGTGCCACCAGCGGAAGGATAGCGGGGCTCACCTACAATGAGCAGTTCTTC
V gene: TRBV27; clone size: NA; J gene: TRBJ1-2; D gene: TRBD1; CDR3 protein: CASSFPQGNYGYTF; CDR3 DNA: TGTGCCAGCAGTTTCCCACAGGGGAACTATGGCTACACCTTC
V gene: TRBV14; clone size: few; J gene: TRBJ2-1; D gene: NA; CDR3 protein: CASSQQGYNEQFF; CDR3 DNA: TGTGCCAGCAGCCAACAGGGATACAATGAGCAGTTCTTC
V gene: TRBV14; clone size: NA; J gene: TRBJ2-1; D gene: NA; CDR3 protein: CASSQAWGPYNEQFF; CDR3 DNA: TGTGCCAGCAGCCAAGCGTGGGGGCCCTACAATGAGCAGTTCTTC
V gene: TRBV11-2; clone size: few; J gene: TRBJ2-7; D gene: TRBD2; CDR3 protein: CASSINGRYEQYF; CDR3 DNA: TGTGCCAGCAGCATAAACGGGAGGTACGAGCAGTACTTC
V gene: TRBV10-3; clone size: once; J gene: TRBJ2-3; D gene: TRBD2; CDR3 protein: CAISGLKRGGLDTQYF; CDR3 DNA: TGTGCCATCAGTGGGCTGAAGCGGGGGGGCCTAGATACGCAGTATTTT
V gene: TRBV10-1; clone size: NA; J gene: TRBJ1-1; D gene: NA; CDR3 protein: CASSESRVRASLGTEAFF; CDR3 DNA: TGCGCCAGCAGTGAATCGAGGGTCCGCGCCAGTTTGGGCACTGAAGCTTTCTTT
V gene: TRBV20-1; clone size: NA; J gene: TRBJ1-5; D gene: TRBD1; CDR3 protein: CSAPTGGWYHF; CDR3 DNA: TGCAGTGCACCAACAGGGGGCTGGTATCATTTT
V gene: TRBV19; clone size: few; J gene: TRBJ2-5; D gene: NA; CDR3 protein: CASSIGGAQETQYF; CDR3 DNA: TGTGCCAGTAGTATTGGTGGGGCGCAAGAGACCCAGTACTTC
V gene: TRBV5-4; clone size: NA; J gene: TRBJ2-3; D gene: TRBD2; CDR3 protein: CASSLFSGATDTQYF; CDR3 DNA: TGTGCCAGCAGCTTGTTTAGCGGGGCCACAGATACGCAGTATTTT
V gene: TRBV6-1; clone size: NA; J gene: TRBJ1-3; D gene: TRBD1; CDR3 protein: CASSAVGQGIGRNTIYF; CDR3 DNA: TGTGCCAGCAGTGCTGTGGGACAGGGTATAGGAAGAAACACCATATATTTT
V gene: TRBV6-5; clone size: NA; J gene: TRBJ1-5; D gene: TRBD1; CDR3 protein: CASQGAIDQPQHF; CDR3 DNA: TGTGCCAGTCAGGGGGCGATCGACCAGCCCCAGCATTTT
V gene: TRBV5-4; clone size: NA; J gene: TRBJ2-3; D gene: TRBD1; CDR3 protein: CAGSQGAWDTQYF; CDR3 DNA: TGTGCCGGCAGCCAGGGGGCATGGGATACGCAGTATTTT
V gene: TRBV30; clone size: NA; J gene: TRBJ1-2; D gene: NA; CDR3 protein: CAWSRYYGYTF; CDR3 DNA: TGTGCCTGGAGCAGATACTATGGCTACACCTTC
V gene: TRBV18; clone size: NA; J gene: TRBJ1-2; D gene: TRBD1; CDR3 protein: CASSPAGTGNSNGYTF; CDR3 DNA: TGTGCCAGCTCACCAGCCGGGACAGGGAACAGCAATGGCTACACCTTC
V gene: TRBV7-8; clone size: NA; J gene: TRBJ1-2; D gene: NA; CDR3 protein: CASSLQGSPRGYTF; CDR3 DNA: TGTGCCAGCAGCTTACAGGGGTCCCCCCGCGGCTACACCTTC
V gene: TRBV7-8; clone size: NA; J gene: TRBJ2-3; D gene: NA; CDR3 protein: CASVTAELSTDTQYF; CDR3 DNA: TGTGCCAGCGTCACTGCGGAGCTTAGCACAGATACGCAGTATTTT
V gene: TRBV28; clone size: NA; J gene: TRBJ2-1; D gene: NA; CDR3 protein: CASSLPSSYNEQFF; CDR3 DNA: TGTGCCAGCAGTTTGCCTAGCTCCTACAATGAGCAGTTCTTC
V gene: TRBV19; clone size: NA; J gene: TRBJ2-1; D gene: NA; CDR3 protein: CASSTRGEQFF; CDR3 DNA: TGTGCCAGTAGTACTAGGGGTGAGCAGTTCTTC
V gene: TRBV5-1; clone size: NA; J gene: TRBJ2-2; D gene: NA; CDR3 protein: CASSLVAGSGELFF; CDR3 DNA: TGCGCCAGCAGCTTGGTTGCCGGGTCCGGGGAGCTGTTTTTT
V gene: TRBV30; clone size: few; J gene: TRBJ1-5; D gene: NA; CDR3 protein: CAWEVGSGQPQHF; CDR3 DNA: TGTGCCTGGGAGGTCGGGTCGGGTCAGCCCCAGCATTTT